Below, 2 T cell receptor beta chains from the same sample are listed, as sequenced in a study of T cells expressing NK-cell markers. TCRdb re-called the 5' RACE reads and catalogs CDR3 proteins one per entry, DNA excluded. With around 470,000 distinct CDR3 sequences in the sample, the ten largest clones hold 1.4%. The sequenced sample was blood T cells: a sorted CD56 or NKG2C T cell subset, CD4+ or CD8+ T cells, or bulk PBMC T cells (not recorded which). The receptor set was obtained from a woman aged 45-60 years in good health.

V is TRBV6-1 and J is TRBJ2-3; as DNA is missing, the TRBD1 call by TCRdb cannot be tested. Per the germline V gene, CDR1 is MNHNS and CDR2 is SASEGT. CDR3 length equals 13 residues. The chain's CDR3 is CASSQTVSDTQYF.

V gene TRBV20-1 combines with J gene TRBJ2-7; TCRdb lists TRBD2, though no DNA is available to test this call. Germline CDR1 DFQATT, CDR2 SNEGSKA (reference sequence). This CDR3 region has 13 residues. CDR3 amino acids: CSANSVGGNEQYF.